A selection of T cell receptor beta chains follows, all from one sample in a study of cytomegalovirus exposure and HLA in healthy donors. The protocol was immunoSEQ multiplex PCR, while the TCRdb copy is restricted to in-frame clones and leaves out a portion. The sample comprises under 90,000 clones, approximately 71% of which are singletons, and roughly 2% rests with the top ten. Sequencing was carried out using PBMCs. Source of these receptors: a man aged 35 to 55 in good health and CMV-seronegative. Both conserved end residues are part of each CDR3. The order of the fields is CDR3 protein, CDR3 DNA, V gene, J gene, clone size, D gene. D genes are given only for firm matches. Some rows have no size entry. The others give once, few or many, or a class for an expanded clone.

CDR3: CASRDGQGLYGYTF
DNA: TGTGCCAGCAGGGACGGACAGGGGCTTTATGGCTACACCTTC
V: TRBV28
J: TRBJ1-2
size: .
D: TRBD1

CDR3: CASSYSRDSSYEQYF
DNA: TGTGCCAGCAGTTACTCGCGGGACAGCTCCTACGAGCAGTACTTC
V: TRBV6-5
J: TRBJ2-7
size: .
D: .

CDR3: CAWSVFGDSYTF
DNA: TGTGCCTGGAGTGTATTCGGGGACAGCTACACCTTC
V: TRBV30
J: TRBJ1-2
size: .
D: .

CDR3: CASSYLGGESSYEQYF
DNA: TGTGCCAGCAGTTACTTGGGAGGAGAAAGTTCCTACGAGCAGTACTTC
V: TRBV6-6
J: TRBJ2-7
size: .
D: .

CDR3: CASSDGRGDYEQYF
DNA: TGTGCCAGTAGTGATGGCAGGGGCGACTACGAGCAGTACTTC
V: TRBV19
J: TRBJ2-7
size: many
D: .

CDR3: CASRGGQGTDTQYF
DNA: TGCGCCAGCAGGGGAGGACAGGGCACAGATACGCAGTATTTT
V: TRBV5-1
J: TRBJ2-3
size: .
D: .

CDR3: CASSFQAQWTDYTF
DNA: TGTGCCAGCAGTTTCCAGGCACAGTGGACTGACTACACCTTC
V: TRBV27
J: TRBJ1-2
size: .
D: .

CDR3: CASSRSGQSYEQYF
DNA: TGTGCCAGCAGCCGATCCGGACAGTCCTACGAGCAGTACTTC
V: TRBV11-2
J: TRBJ2-7
size: .
D: .

CDR3: CASQGASYGYTF
DNA: TGTGCCAGCCAGGGGGCGAGCTATGGCTACACCTTC
V: TRBV6-1
J: TRBJ1-2
size: .
D: TRBD1

CDR3: CASSVNRIYEQYF
DNA: TGTGCCAGCAGCGTCAACAGGATCTACGAGCAGTACTTC
V: TRBV7-8
J: TRBJ2-7
size: .
D: .

CDR3: CASSSSGGPQETQYF
DNA: TGTGCCAGCAGCTCCTCAGGGGGCCCACAAGAGACCCAGTACTTC
V: TRBV7-3
J: TRBJ2-5
size: .
D: TRBD1

CDR3: CSASPGDEQYF
DNA: TGCAGTGCTTCACCGGGGGACGAGCAGTACTTC
V: TRBV20-1
J: TRBJ2-7
size: .
D: .

CDR3: CASSGDRALGYGYTF
DNA: TGTGCCAGCAGTGGAGACAGGGCATTGGGGTATGGCTACACCTTC
V: TRBV6-1
J: TRBJ1-2
size: .
D: TRBD1

CDR3: CASTPNYRVDTEAFF
DNA: TGCGCCAGCACCCCCAATTACAGGGTCGACACTGAAGCTTTCTTT
V: TRBV5-1
J: TRBJ1-1
size: .
D: .

CDR3: CAWSTGRLGEKLFF
DNA: TGTGCCTGGAGTACAGGGCGTCTCGGGGAAAAACTGTTTTTT
V: TRBV30
J: TRBJ1-4
size: .
D: .

CDR3: CASTYRGLYGYTF
DNA: TGTGCCAGCACCTACAGGGGTCTCTATGGCTACACCTTC
V: TRBV6-6
J: TRBJ1-2
size: .
D: TRBD1

CDR3: CASSLPLNTIYF
DNA: TGTGCCAGCAGCTTACCCCTCAACACCATATATTTT
V: TRBV7-8
J: TRBJ1-3
size: .
D: .

CDR3: CASSLANRAEAFF
DNA: TGTGCCAGCAGCTTGGCAAACAGGGCTGAAGCTTTCTTT
V: TRBV5-5
J: TRBJ1-1
size: few
D: .

CDR3: CASGQKTGGFEAFF
DNA: TGTGCCAGCGGACAAAAGACAGGGGGCTTTGAAGCTTTCTTT
V: TRBV14
J: TRBJ1-1
size: .
D: TRBD1

CDR3: CASSIGQASYEQYF
DNA: TGTGCCAGCAGCATCGGACAGGCCTCCTACGAGCAGTACTTC
V: TRBV28
J: TRBJ2-7
size: .
D: TRBD1

CDR3: CASRPTGGKPEAFF
DNA: TGTGCCAGCAGGCCCACAGGGGGGAAGCCTGAAGCTTTCTTT
V: TRBV5-4
J: TRBJ1-1
size: few
D: TRBD1

CDR3: CASIGGWNSPLHF
DNA: TGTGCCAGCATTGGAGGTTGGAATTCACCCCTCCACTTT
V: TRBV2
J: TRBJ1-6
size: .
D: .

CDR3: CASNPDSSVVPQHF
DNA: TGTGCCAGTAACCCGGACAGTTCGGTGGTGCCCCAGCATTTT
V: TRBV19
J: TRBJ1-5
size: .
D: .

CDR3: CASSLQDRRKLFF
DNA: TGTGCCAGTAGTCTTCAAGACAGGAGGAAACTGTTTTTT
V: TRBV19
J: TRBJ1-4
size: .
D: .

CDR3: CASSYQPGQYSYEQYF
DNA: TGTGCCAGCAGTTACCAACCGGGACAGTACTCCTACGAGCAGTACTTC
V: TRBV6-5
J: TRBJ2-7
size: .
D: TRBD1

CDR3: CASTRRGGRLGEAFF
DNA: TGTGCCAGCACGCGTCGGGGAGGTCGGTTGGGTGAAGCTTTCTTT
V: TRBV5-8
J: TRBJ1-1
size: .
D: .

CDR3: CASRTISGNTIYF
DNA: TGTGCCAGCCGAACTATCTCTGGAAACACCATATATTTT
V: TRBV6-5
J: TRBJ1-3
size: .
D: .

CDR3: CASRGTGVRYEQYF
DNA: TGTGCCAGCAGGGGGACAGGGGTGCGCTACGAGCAGTACTTC
V: TRBV28
J: TRBJ2-7
size: .
D: TRBD1

CDR3: CASSPQTGYEKLFF
DNA: TGTGCCAGCAGTCCTCAAACAGGGTATGAAAAACTGTTTTTT
V: TRBV28
J: TRBJ1-4
size: .
D: .

CDR3: CASSLDGGYTGELFF
DNA: TGCGCCAGCAGCTTGGATGGGGGCTACACCGGGGAGCTGTTTTTT
V: TRBV5-1
J: TRBJ2-2
size: .
D: .

CDR3: CAWSVGASGTPQGTQYF
DNA: TGTGCCTGGAGTGTAGGGGCTAGCGGGACGCCACAGGGTACGCAGTATTTT
V: TRBV30
J: TRBJ2-3
size: .
D: TRBD2

CDR3: CASSSSQQRNTEAFF
DNA: TGTGCCAGCAGTTCGTCCCAACAAAGGAACACTGAAGCTTTCTTT
V: TRBV13
J: TRBJ1-1
size: .
D: .

CDR3: CASSLGGRQPQHF
DNA: TGTGCCAGCAGCTTGGGAGGTCGTCAGCCCCAGCATTTT
V: TRBV7-2
J: TRBJ1-5
size: .
D: .

CDR3: CASSLSGTGETGELFF
DNA: TGCGCCAGCAGCTTGTCTGGGACAGGGGAGACCGGGGAGCTGTTTTTT
V: TRBV5-1
J: TRBJ2-2
size: .
D: TRBD1

CDR3: CASSLAGPSSYEQYF
DNA: TGTGCCAGCAGCCTAGCGGGGCCGAGCTCCTACGAGCAGTACTTC
V: TRBV28
J: TRBJ2-7
size: once
D: TRBD2

CDR3: CAWATGNQPQHF
DNA: TGTGCCTGGGCCACAGGGAACCAGCCCCAGCATTTT
V: TRBV30
J: TRBJ1-5
size: .
D: .

CDR3: CASSSGLAGGQETQYF
DNA: TGTGCCAGCAGCTCGGGACTAGCGGGGGGGCAAGAGACCCAGTACTTC
V: TRBV11-2
J: TRBJ2-5
size: .
D: TRBD2

CDR3: CASSPGTGQSGANVLTF
DNA: TGTGCCAGCAGTCCCGGGACAGGGCAATCTGGGGCCAACGTCCTGACTTTC
V: TRBV28
J: TRBJ2-6
size: .
D: TRBD1

CDR3: CASSVQTGAAGEQFF
DNA: TGTGCCAGCAGCGTTCAGACAGGGGCAGCCGGTGAGCAGTTCTTC
V: TRBV5-4
J: TRBJ2-1
size: .
D: TRBD1

CDR3: CASSQSTGSYGYTF
DNA: TGCGCCAGCAGCCAAAGTACAGGGAGCTATGGCTACACCTTC
V: TRBV4-1
J: TRBJ1-2
size: .
D: .

CDR3: CASSENLGGENTGELFF
DNA: TGTGCCAGCAGTGAAAATTTGGGCGGGGAGAACACCGGGGAGCTGTTTTTT
V: TRBV6-1
J: TRBJ2-2
size: .
D: .

CDR3: CASSLPPQSNQPQHF
DNA: TGTGCCAGCAGTTTACCCCCACAGAGCAATCAGCCCCAGCATTTT
V: TRBV28
J: TRBJ1-5
size: .
D: .

CDR3: CDPVAGEYEQYF
DNA: TGTGATCCGGTAGCGGGAGAATACGAGCAGTACTTC
V: TRBV6-5
J: TRBJ2-7
size: once
D: TRBD2

CDR3: CARATGREGYTF
DNA: TGTGCCCGCGCGACGGGTCGTGAGGGCTACACCTTC
V: TRBV2
J: TRBJ1-2
size: once
D: .

CDR3: CASSGRDNSGNTIYF
DNA: TGTGCCAGCAGTGGACGGGACAACTCTGGAAACACCATATATTTT
V: TRBV25-1
J: TRBJ1-3
size: .
D: .

CDR3: CASSREGGDTGELFF
DNA: TGTGCCAGCAGCCGAGAAGGGGGCGACACCGGGGAGCTGTTTTTT
V: TRBV6-5
J: TRBJ2-2
size: .
D: TRBD1

CDR3: CAWSVLDTDTQYF
DNA: TGTGCCTGGAGTGTACTAGACACAGATACGCAGTATTTT
V: TRBV30
J: TRBJ2-3
size: .
D: .

CDR3: CASSLIRGTDTQYF
DNA: TGTGCCAGCAGCTTAATCCGGGGCACAGATACGCAGTATTTT
V: TRBV7-9
J: TRBJ2-3
size: .
D: .

CDR3: CASSQETGVTEAFF
DNA: TGTGCCAGCAGCCAAGAGACAGGGGTGACTGAAGCTTTCTTT
V: TRBV14
J: TRBJ1-1
size: .
D: TRBD1

CDR3: CASSFWQGNTEAFF
DNA: TGCGCCAGCAGCTTCTGGCAGGGTAACACTGAAGCTTTCTTT
V: TRBV5-1
J: TRBJ1-1
size: once
D: .

CDR3: CASSLGTDNSPLHF
DNA: TGTGCCAGCAGCTTAGGGACAGATAATTCACCCCTCCACTTT
V: TRBV7-2
J: TRBJ1-6
size: .
D: .

CDR3: CASSGGAIPYEQYF
DNA: TGTGCCAGCAGCGGGGGGGCTATTCCCTACGAGCAGTACTTC
V: TRBV7-9
J: TRBJ2-7
size: .
D: .

CDR3: CASSLVSGGNYGYTF
DNA: TGTGCCAGCAGCTTAGTCTCAGGGGGCAACTATGGCTACACCTTC
V: TRBV7-2
J: TRBJ1-2
size: .
D: TRBD1

CDR3: CASSGGGYSADEQYF
DNA: TGTGCCAGCAGTGGGGGGGGGTATAGCGCCGACGAGCAGTACTTC
V: TRBV5-5
J: TRBJ2-7
size: .
D: TRBD2

CDR3: CASSLAGTYEQYF
DNA: TGCGCCAGCAGTTTAGCGGGAACCTACGAGCAGTACTTC
V: TRBV5-1
J: TRBJ2-7
size: .
D: TRBD2